A single T cell receptor (beta chain) is shown here with its context. Its target is unknown. The PCR was carried out with 60 Vbeta primers and 13 Jbeta primers. The method was immunoSEQ multiplex PCR; TCRdb's version includes in-frame clones alone and lacks a portion of them. The table shows 45,000 to 75,000 clones, with approximately 63% occurring only once. Looked up from germline, CDR1 is SGHKS and CDR2 is YYEKEE (reference sequence). V lost 4 bases and J lost 0, with 17 bases in between. The CDR3 spans 17 residues. These data come from a study of cytomegalovirus exposure and HLA in healthy donors. Study results and caveats: Analysis performed later showed TCR beta chains linked to HLA being more clonally expanded than equally common others. According to a later analysis, most TCR beta chains associated with CMV appeared HLA-restricted. Presence/absence analyses treated sequencing depth as roughly uniform across donors.

The rearrangement uses TRBV5-5 and TRBJ1-5; no definite D call. This receptor was identified in a woman aged 55-69 years in good health and CMV-seropositive. The specimen was PBMCs. The CDR3 DNA reads as TGTGCCAGCAGCCCCTCGGGGTGGAGATATAGCAATCAGCCCCAGCATTTT. Residues: CASSPSGWRYSNQPQHF.